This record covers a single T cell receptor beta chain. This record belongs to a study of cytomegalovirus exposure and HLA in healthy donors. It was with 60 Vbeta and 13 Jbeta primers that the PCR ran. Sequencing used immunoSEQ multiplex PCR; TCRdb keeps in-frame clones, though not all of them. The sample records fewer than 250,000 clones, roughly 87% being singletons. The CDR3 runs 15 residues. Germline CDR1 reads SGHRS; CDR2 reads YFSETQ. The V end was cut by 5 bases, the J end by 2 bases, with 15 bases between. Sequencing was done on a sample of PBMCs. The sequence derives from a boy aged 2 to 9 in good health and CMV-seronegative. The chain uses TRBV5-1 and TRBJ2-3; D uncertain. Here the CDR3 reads CASSPVGPLTDTQYF. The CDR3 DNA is TGCGCCAGCAGTCCCGTGGGCCCCCTCACAGATACGCAGTATTTT. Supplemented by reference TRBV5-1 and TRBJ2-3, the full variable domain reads KAGVTQTPRYLIKTRGQQVTLSCSPISGHRSVSWYQQTPGQGLQFLFEYFSETQRNKGNFPGRFSGRQFSNSRSEMNVSTLELGDSALYLCASSPVGPLTDTQYFGPGTRLTVL.